This T cell receptor beta chain was observed in a study of human T cells and chemical hapten exposure. The wider study: Largely, small differences in pooled library volume made per-sample TCR yields vary.

V trimming: 5 bases; J trimming: 2 bases; junction bases outside the gene matches: 7. The CDR3 has 15 residues. Germline V gene sequence: CDR1 MNHEY, CDR2 SVGEGT. The table lists this clonotype with many counts. A single record per CDR3 protein comes from TCRdb applying MiXCR to the RACE reads. This sample carries some 45,000 distinct CDR3 sequences, approximately 9% of them seen once, and the ten largest clones take 15%. Time point noted: patch test 2, 6 weeks after DPC sensitization. Documented treatment: therapeutic diphenylcyclopropenone sensitization with weekly scalp DPC. The rearrangement joins TRBV6-2 or TRBV6-3 to TRBJ2-7; 9 positions agree with TRBD1. This TCR was sampled from a woman between 40 and 55 years old with alopecia areata. Some clones in this sample may be carry-over from other donors' samples. The specimen was whole blood, collected in connection with sensitization to the hapten diphenylcyclopropenone (DPC). The CDR3 nucleotides are TGTGCCAGCAGTGCCGGGCGGGACAGGGCCTACGAGCAGTACTTC. It is translated as CASSAGRDRAYEQYF.